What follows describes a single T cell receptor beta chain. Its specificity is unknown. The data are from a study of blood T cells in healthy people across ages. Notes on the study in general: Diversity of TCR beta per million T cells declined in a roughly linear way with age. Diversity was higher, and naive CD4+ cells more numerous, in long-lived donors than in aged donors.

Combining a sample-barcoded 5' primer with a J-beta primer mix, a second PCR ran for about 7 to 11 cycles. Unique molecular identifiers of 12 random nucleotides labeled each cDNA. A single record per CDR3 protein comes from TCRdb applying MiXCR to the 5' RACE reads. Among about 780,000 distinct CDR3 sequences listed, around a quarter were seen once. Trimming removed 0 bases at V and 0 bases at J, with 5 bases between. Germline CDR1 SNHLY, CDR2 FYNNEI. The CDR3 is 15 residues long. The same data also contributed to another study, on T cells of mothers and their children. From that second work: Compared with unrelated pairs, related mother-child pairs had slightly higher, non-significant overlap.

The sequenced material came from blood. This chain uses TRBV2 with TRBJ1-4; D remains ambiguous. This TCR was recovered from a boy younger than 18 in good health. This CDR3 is CASSEARTTNEKLFF. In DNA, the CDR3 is TGTGCCAGCAGTGAAGCGCGAACAACTAATGAAAAACTGTTTTTT.